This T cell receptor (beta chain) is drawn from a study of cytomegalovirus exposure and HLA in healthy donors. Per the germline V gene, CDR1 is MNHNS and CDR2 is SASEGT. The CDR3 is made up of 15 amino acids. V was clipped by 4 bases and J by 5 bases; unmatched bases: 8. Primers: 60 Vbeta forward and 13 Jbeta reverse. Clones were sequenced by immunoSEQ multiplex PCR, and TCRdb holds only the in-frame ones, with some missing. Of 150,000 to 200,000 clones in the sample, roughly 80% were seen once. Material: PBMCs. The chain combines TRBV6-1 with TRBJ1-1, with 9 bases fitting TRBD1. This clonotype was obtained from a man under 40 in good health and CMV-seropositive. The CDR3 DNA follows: TGTGCCAGCAGTGCTACAGGGGGCTTTGTGACTGAAGCTTTCTTT. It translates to CASSATGGFVTEAFF.